These T cell receptor beta chains were read from a single sample in a study of OX40 agonist ivuxolimab in advanced cancers. Measured with immunoSEQ multiplex PCR; TCRdb has only the in-frame clones, and not every one. The sample consists of around 66,000 clones, 84% of them appearing once. Sample: CD4+ or CD8+ T cells sorted from blood, taken in a trial of the OX40 agonist ivuxolimab. The receptors originated from an adult with an advanced solid tumor such as melanoma, head and neck, liver or kidney cancer. The CDR3 runs from the conserved cysteine through the conserved F or W. D genes are given only for firm matches. For some rows the clone size is stated as once, few or many, or as a class when expanded; others skip it.

D	V	J	size	CDR3	DNA
TRBD1	TRBV5-4	TRBJ1-1	few	CASSLAQGGAQAFF	TGTGCCAGCAGCTTGGCGCAGGGGGGGGCTCAAGCTTTCTTT
-	TRBV27	TRBJ2-3	-	CASGEGGGSTDTQYF	TGTGCCAGCGGAGAAGGGGGGGGGAGCACAGATACGCAGTATTTT
-	TRBV6-1	TRBJ1-2	-	CASSEDGDGGYTF	TGTGCCAGCAGTGAAGATGGGGATGGAGGCTACACCTTC
-	TRBV5-1	TRBJ1-1	-	CASSQDTGKTEAFF	TGCGCCAGCAGCCAGGACACGGGGAAGACTGAAGCTTTCTTT
-	TRBV5-1	TRBJ1-1	few	CASSNTVNTEAFF	TGCGCCAGCAGCAATACGGTGAACACTGAAGCTTTCTTT
-	TRBV9	TRBJ1-2	-	CASSVDPDDNYGYTF	TGTGCCAGCAGCGTAGATCCGGACGATAACTATGGCTACACCTTC
TRBD1	TRBV19	TRBJ1-2	once	CASRGTGHGYTF	TGTGCCAGTAGAGGGACAGGCCATGGCTACACCTTC
-	TRBV6-6	TRBJ1-5	-	CASSKNEGNQPQHF	TGTGCCAGCAGTAAAAATGAAGGCAATCAGCCCCAGCATTTT
-	TRBV19	TRBJ1-1	-	CASSIRRGTNFHTEAFF	TGTGCCAGTAGTATACGGCGGGGTACTAATTTCCACACTGAAGCTTTCTTT
TRBD1	TRBV19	TRBJ1-1	-	CASRGTASNTEAFF	TGTGCCAGTAGAGGGACAGCGAGTAACACTGAAGCTTTCTTT
TRBD2	TRBV9	TRBJ2-4	-	CASSARAISRGDIQYF	TGTGCCAGCAGCGCCCGGGCAATTTCTCGGGGGGACATTCAGTACTTC
TRBD1	TRBV19	TRBJ2-5	-	CASSPQDRPETQYF	TGTGCCAGTAGTCCTCAGGACAGGCCAGAGACCCAGTACTTC
-	TRBV11-2	TRBJ2-7	-	CASSPLGAGIYEQYF	TGTGCCAGCAGCCCACTTGGGGCAGGGATCTACGAGCAGTACTTC
TRBD1	TRBV6-1	TRBJ1-5	-	CASSGQGVANQPQHF	TGTGCCAGCAGTGGACAGGGGGTGGCCAATCAGCCCCAGCATTTT
TRBD1	TRBV5-4	TRBJ1-1	-	CASSSRDSNTEAFF	TGTGCCAGCAGCTCCCGGGACAGTAACACTGAAGCTTTCTTT
-	TRBV7-8	TRBJ2-5	-	CASSFTKNRGGWEETQYF	TGTGCCAGCAGCTTTACAAAAAACCGGGGCGGCTGGGAAGAGACCCAGTACTTC
-	TRBV7-3	TRBJ1-1	-	CASSRWGGQNTEAFF	TGTGCCAGCAGCCGTTGGGGGGGACAGAACACTGAAGCTTTCTTT
TRBD1	TRBV4-1	TRBJ2-3	-	CASSQGGTGRDTDTQYF	TGCGCCAGCAGCCAGGGGGGGACAGGGCGAGACACAGATACGCAGTATTTT
TRBD1	TRBV4-3	TRBJ1-5	-	CASSQDGRDRGLTGNQPQHF	TGCGCCAGCAGCCAAGATGGGCGGGACAGGGGGCTGACGGGCAATCAGCCCCAGCATTTT
-	TRBV6-5	TRBJ1-6	-	CASSLLDSPLHF	TGTGCCAGCAGTCTACTGGATTCACCCCTCCACTTT
TRBD2	TRBV5-1	TRBJ2-7	once	CASSLGGGSYEQYF	TGCGCCAGCAGCTTGGGCGGGGGCTCCTACGAGCAGTACTTC
TRBD1	TRBV5-1	TRBJ2-7	once	CASSEGAGGSYEQYF	TGCGCCAGCAGCGAGGGGGCTGGGGGTTCCTACGAGCAGTACTTC
-	TRBV15	TRBJ1-1	-	CATSSWGGGTEAFF	TGTGCCACCAGCAGTTGGGGCGGTGGTACTGAAGCTTTCTTT
-	TRBV5-1	TRBJ1-5	-	CASSLAGAGSQPQHF	TGCGCCAGCAGCTTGGCAGGGGCTGGTAGTCAGCCCCAGCATTTT
TRBD1	TRBV6-5	TRBJ1-1	-	CASSFRDRGLNTEAFF	TGTGCCAGCAGTTTCCGGGACAGGGGGTTGAACACTGAAGCTTTCTTT
TRBD1	TRBV2	TRBJ1-4	-	CASRAGQGAWTNEKLFF	TGTGCCAGCAGAGCCGGACAGGGGGCGTGGACTAATGAAAAACTGTTTTTT
-	TRBV7-2	TRBJ1-1	-	CASSPKNRWTNTEAFF	TGTGCCAGCAGCCCCAAGAATAGGTGGACGAACACTGAAGCTTTCTTT
TRBD1	TRBV5-1	TRBJ1-6	-	CASSKGQGSSYNSPLHF	TGCGCCAGCAGCAAAGGACAGGGAAGCTCCTATAATTCACCCCTCCACTTT
-	TRBV6-5	TRBJ1-1	-	CASSFKGLHAFF	TGTGCCAGCAGTTTCAAGGGGCTCCATGCTTTCTTT
-	TRBV2	TRBJ2-3	-	CASTPPPFLVGGTDTQYF	TGTGCCAGCACACCCCCTCCTTTTCTAGTAGGAGGCACAGATACGCAGTATTTT
-	TRBV19	TRBJ2-7	-	CASSIARGSEYEQYF	TGTGCCAGTAGTATAGCGAGGGGAAGCGAGTACGAGCAGTACTTC
TRBD2	TRBV7-2	TRBJ2-1	once	CASSYSGGSYNEQFF	TGTGCCAGCAGCTATAGCGGGGGTTCCTACAATGAGCAGTTCTTC
-	TRBV29-1	TRBJ2-7	-	CSVGKGPEQYF	TGCAGCGTTGGTAAAGGACCTGAGCAGTACTTC
TRBD1	TRBV6-4	TRBJ1-2	once	CASRGQGGYTF	TGTGCCAGCAGAGGACAGGGAGGCTACACCTTC
-	TRBV6-5	TRBJ1-4	-	CASRGTIEKLFF	TGTGCCAGCAGGGGGACCATTGAAAAACTGTTTTTT
-	TRBV2	TRBJ2-5	-	CASSGGVYQETQYF	TGTGCCAGCAGTGGAGGAGTATACCAAGAGACCCAGTACTTC
-	TRBV5-1	TRBJ1-1	-	CASSPGADTEAFF	TGCGCCAGCAGCCCAGGGGCGGACACTGAAGCTTTCTTT
-	TRBV19	TRBJ2-7	-	CASSDRGRPYEQYF	TGTGCCAGTAGTGACCGGGGGCGACCCTACGAGCAGTACTTC
TRBD1	TRBV5-1	TRBJ2-6	-	CASSLVQGASPNSGANVLTF	TGCGCCAGCAGCTTGGTACAGGGGGCCTCACCGAACTCTGGGGCCAACGTCCTGACTTTC
-	TRBV7-9	TRBJ2-3	-	CASSLAAHTQYF	TGTGCCAGCAGCTTAGCGGCCCATACGCAGTATTTT
-	TRBV5-1	TRBJ2-3	-	CASSLGADTQYF	TGCGCCAGCAGCTTGGGGGCAGATACGCAGTATTTT
TRBD1	TRBV27	TRBJ2-2	-	CASSFNRGRSTGELFF	TGTGCCAGCAGTTTCAACAGGGGGCGTAGCACCGGGGAGCTGTTTTTT
-	TRBV19	TRBJ1-6	-	CASSNQTPSPLHF	TGTGCCAGTAGTAATCAGACCCCTTCACCCCTCCACTTT
-	TRBV7-3	TRBJ2-1	-	CASSFSNADDEQFF	TGTGCCAGCAGCTTCTCAAATGCAGATGATGAGCAGTTCTTC
-	TRBV5-1	TRBJ1-1	-	CASGEPNTEAFF	TGCGCCAGCGGCGAACCCAACACTGAAGCTTTCTTT
TRBD1	TRBV4-3	TRBJ1-1	-	CASSQDLGQMNTEAFF	TGCGCCAGCAGCCAAGATTTGGGACAGATGAACACTGAAGCTTTCTTT
-	TRBV6-4	TRBJ1-1	once	CASGGSGAAEGTDTEAFF	TGTGCCAGCGGTGGATCTGGGGCGGCGGAGGGGACGGACACTGAAGCTTTCTTT
-	TRBV2	TRBJ1-1	once	CASSLDWGGNTEAFF	TGTGCCAGCAGCTTGGACTGGGGAGGTAACACTGAAGCTTTCTTT
-	TRBV5-1	TRBJ2-3	-	CASSLVGASTDTQYF	TGCGCCAGCAGCTTGGTGGGGGCGAGCACAGATACGCAGTATTTT
TRBD1	TRBV7-6	TRBJ1-1	-	CASSPSRDRTTEAFF	TGTGCCAGCAGCCCCAGTAGGGACAGGACCACTGAAGCTTTCTTT
-	TRBV18	TRBJ2-3	-	CASSPTPLGGGDTQYF	TGTGCCAGCTCACCGACCCCGTTAGGGGGGGGTGATACGCAGTATTTT
-	TRBV18	TRBJ1-5	once	CASSPGTHHQPQHF	TGTGCCAGCTCACCTGGGACACATCATCAGCCCCAGCATTTT